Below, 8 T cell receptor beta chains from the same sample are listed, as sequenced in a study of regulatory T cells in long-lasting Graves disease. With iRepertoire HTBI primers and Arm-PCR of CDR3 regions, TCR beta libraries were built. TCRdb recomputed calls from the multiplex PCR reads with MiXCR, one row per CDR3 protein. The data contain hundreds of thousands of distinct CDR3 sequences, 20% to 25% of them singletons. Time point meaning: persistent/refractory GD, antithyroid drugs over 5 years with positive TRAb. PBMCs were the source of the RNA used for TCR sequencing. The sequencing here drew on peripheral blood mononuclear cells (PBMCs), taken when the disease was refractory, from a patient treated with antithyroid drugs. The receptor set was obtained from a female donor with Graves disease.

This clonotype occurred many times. The DNA of the CDR3 is TGTGCCAGCAGTTTATCCCTTGGCTACACCTTC. This gives the protein CASSLSLGYTF. The chain joins TRBV12-3 or TRBV12-4 to TRBJ1-2; the D is unclear. V shed 2 bases and J shed 7 bases, with 5 bases lying between them. The CDR3 extends over 11 amino acids.

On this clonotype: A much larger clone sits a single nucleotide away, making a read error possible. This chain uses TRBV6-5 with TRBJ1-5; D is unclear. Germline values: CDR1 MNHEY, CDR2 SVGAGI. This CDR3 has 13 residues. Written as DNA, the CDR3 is TGTGCCGGCAGTTATGACCGATATCAGCCCCAGCATTTT. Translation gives CAGSYDRYQPQHF.

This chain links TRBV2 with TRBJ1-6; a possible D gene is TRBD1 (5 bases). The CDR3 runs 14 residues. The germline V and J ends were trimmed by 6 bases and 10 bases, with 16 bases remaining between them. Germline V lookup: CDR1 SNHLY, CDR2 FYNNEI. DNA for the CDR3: TGTGCCAGCAGAGATACGCAGGGTTTATCACCCCTCCACTTT. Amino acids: CASRDTQGLSPLHF.

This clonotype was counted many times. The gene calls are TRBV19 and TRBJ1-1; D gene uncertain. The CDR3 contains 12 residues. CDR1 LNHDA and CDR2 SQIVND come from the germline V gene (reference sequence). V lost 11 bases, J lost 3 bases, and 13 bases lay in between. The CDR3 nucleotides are TGTGCCTCTAGCAGGCTTGACACTGAAGCTTTCTTT. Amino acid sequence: CASSRLDTEAFF.

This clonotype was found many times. The CDR3, as DNA: TGTGCCAGCAGTTCTTCCGTGGAGGGTGAAAAACTGTTTTTT. As protein: CASSSSVEGEKLFF. The chain uses TRBV12-3 or TRBV12-4 and TRBJ1-4; D call uncertain. CDR3 length equals 14 residues. The V end was cut by 4 bases, the J end by 7 bases, with 13 bases between.

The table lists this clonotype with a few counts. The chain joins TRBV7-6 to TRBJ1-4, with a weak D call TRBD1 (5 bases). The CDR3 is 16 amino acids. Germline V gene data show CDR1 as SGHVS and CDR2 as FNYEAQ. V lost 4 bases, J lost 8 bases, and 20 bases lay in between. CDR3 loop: CASSYSQGPLGEKLFF. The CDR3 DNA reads TGTGCCAGCAGCTATAGTCAGGGCCCATTGGGGGAAAAACTGTTTTTT.

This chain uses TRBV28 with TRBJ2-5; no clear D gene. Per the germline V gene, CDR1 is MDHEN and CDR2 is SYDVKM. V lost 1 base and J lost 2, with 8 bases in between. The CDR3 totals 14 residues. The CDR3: CASSLSRRQETQYF. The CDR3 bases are TGTGCCAGCAGTTTATCGCGACGTCAAGAGACCCAGTACTTC. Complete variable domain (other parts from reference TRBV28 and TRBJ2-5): DVKVTQSSRYLVKRTGEKVFLECVQDMDHENMFWYRQDPGLGLRLIYFSYDVKMKEKGDIPEGYSVSREKKERFSLILESASTNQTSMYLCASSLSRRQETQYFGPGTRLLVL.

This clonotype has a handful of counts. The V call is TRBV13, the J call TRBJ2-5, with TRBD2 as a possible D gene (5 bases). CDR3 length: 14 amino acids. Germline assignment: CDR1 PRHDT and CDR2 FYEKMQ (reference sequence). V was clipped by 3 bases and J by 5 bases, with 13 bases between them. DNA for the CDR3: TGTGCCAGCAGCTTCACTAGTGCGATGGAGACCCAGTACTTC. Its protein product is CASSFTSAMETQYF. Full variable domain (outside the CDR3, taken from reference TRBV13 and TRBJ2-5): AAGVIQSPRHLIKEKRETATLKCYPIPRHDTVYWYQQGPGQDPQFLISFYEKMQSDKGSIPDRFSAQQFSDYHSELNMSSLELGDSALYFCASSFTSAMETQYFGPGTRLLVL.